This T cell receptor (beta chain) was recorded in a study of T cell responses to AZD1222 COVID-19 vaccine (dated by TCRdb to 2020 to 2023). About the investigation overall: AZD1222 recipients with second doses at about 4 weeks or about 12 weeks were pooled, because spike-specific TCR depth and breadth did not differ between schedules. Enrollment into the trials was organized by age into subgroups of 18-55, 56-69 and 70-plus years, and those subgroups contained approximately 150, 30 and 60 TCR-sequenced participants, respectively. TCR sequencing covered 230 to 250 trial participants: 207 given two doses of AZD1222 and about 26 given two doses of MenACWY control vaccine.

The investigation overall reported the following: Vaccine-associated CD4 TCRs spanned the whole spike protein, with dominant responses in regions 160-218 and 743-854. After two AZD1222 doses, both the breadth and the depth of spike-specific TCRs were significantly higher than at day 0 and than in MenACWY recipients. Nearly half of unique spike-specific TCRs reportedly recognized epitopes outside regions mutated in the B.1.351 and B.1.1.7 variants. Most participants were white British and females outnumbered males, and the authors suggested that clonal diversity may have been underestimated. The 56-69-year group was small, and its depth increase did not reach significance, likely because of low power. Only five to seven AZD1222 recipients were SARS-CoV-2 seropositive at baseline, limiting conclusions about previously exposed vaccinees. Because no day 14 peak-response samples were available, the repertoires could be characterized only after the peak T cell response.

The junction shows trimming of 4 bases on V and 4 bases on J, plus 10 bases between the germline ends. Reading from cysteine to phenylalanine, the CDR3 counts 12 amino acids. Solely the CDR3 DNA is kept, with 36 bases framed from the first base. The germline V gene (reference sequence) yields GTSNPN for CDR1 and SVGIG for CDR2. The CDR3 regions of human TCRbeta chains were analyzed by immunosequencing. The published analysis was carried out like this. TCRs in the repertoires were matched against a reference library of SARS-CoV-2-specific TCRs that had been generated with the MIRA antigen-specificity platform. Breadth was defined as the fraction of unique TCRs that were SARS-CoV-2-associated, and depth was defined as the fraction of total T cells that were SARS-CoV-2-associated. Using the MIRA data, each spike-specific TCR was mapped to the spike region that the TCR reacts to and placed in a CD4 or CD8 class. Log10-transformed breadth and depth values were compared by one-way ANOVA with Sidak's multiple comparisons tests. TCRdb's version of the immuneACCESS table is confined to in-frame rearrangements and falls short of the full clone set. An unresolved V gene accounts for under half of the shortfall where checked; the remainder is of unknown origin. That table furnishes V, J and clone size, whereas the DNA furnished D and trimming. The sample profile shows roughly 160,000 clones; 85% to 90% of them were found once. Approximately 5.7% of the sample rests with the top ten.

With regard to this clone: No antigen is known for it. Per-base quality was not reported, and no clone a single base away is much larger than it.

The sample's time point label, decoded: baseline before first vaccination. Vaccinee samples came from UK trials COV001 and COV002, including a single-blind randomized controlled phase 2/3 trial of AZD1222 (ChAdOx1 nCoV-19) in healthy adults. For TCRbeta chain sequencing, PBMC samples were collected from trial participants at day 0 and at day 28 after the second dose. The sample here was peripheral blood, taken on day 0 of AZD1222 vaccination. The TCR originated in an adult in good health. The sequence is built from TRBV30 and TRBJ1-2; too little of a D gene remains to name it. The CDR3 region has the sequence CAWTPEGYGYTF. At the DNA level, the sequence is TGTGCCTGGACCCCGGAGGGCTATGGCTACACCTTC.